These 2 T cell receptor beta chains were sequenced from one sample in a study of control samples from healthy donors and cancer patients (dated by TCRdb to the early 2020s). The library was produced with the immunoSEQ multiplex PCR assay. Drawn from immuneACCESS, this table holds only the in-frame rearrangements with V and J called that TCRdb kept. Clones are partly lost; checked studies trace under half to an unresolved V gene and leave the rest unexplained. Present in this sample are approximately 100,000 clones, around 89% of which were seen just once. The ten largest account for more than 7% of the sample. The specimen sequenced was blood. The receptors come from a man aged 25-40 years in good health.

The chain combines TRBV7-7 with TRBJ1-4; D may be TRBD1 (5 bases). The CDR3 runs 13 residues. Germline CDR1 and CDR2: SSHAT and FNYEAQ (reference sequence). Trimming took 1 base from V and 5 from J, leaving 5 bases between them. For the CDR3, the DNA is TGTGCCAGCAGCTTAGGGGGGAATGAAAAACTGTTTTTT. It yields the protein CASSLGGNEKLFF.

The rearrangement uses TRBV18 and TRBJ1-5; no clear D gene. Between the trimmed V and J ends, which lost 0 bases and 4 bases, there was a span of 10 bases. Per the germline V gene, CDR1 is KGHSH and CDR2 is LQKENI. The CDR3 has 15 amino acids. In nucleotides, the CDR3 is TGTGCCAGCTCACCACCTCCGGGGTTGAATCAGCCCCAGCATTTT. It translates to CASSPPPGLNQPQHF.